This T cell receptor beta chain was identified during a study of T cell repertoires in cytomegalovirus infection. Broader study findings: Clonotype analysis showed dominance of the ex vivo response by HLA-C-restricted CMV-specific TCR beta clonotypes.

TCRdb analysed the reads with MiXCR anew, one entry per CDR3 protein. The sample yields 300,000 or so distinct CDR3 sequences, 25% seen once. This clonotype occurred a few times. Antigen specificity is unknown. The sequenced sample was PBMCs. The clonotype was recovered from a human donor in good health (CMV status not recorded). Some clones in this sample may be carry-over from other donors' samples.

CDR3 residues: CASSQALGTSGRLAKNIQYF. CDR3 in DNA: TGCGCCAGCAGCCAAGCCCTAGGGACTAGCGGGAGGTTAGCCAAAAACATTCAGTACTTC. This chain connects TRBV4-3 to TRBJ2-4, with TRBD2 matching 15 bases. V was clipped by 1 base and J by 0 bases; unmatched bases: 7. Germline lookup yields CDR1 LGHNA and CDR2 YSLEER. The CDR3 length is 20 residues.